This T cell receptor (beta chain) was captured in a study of cytomegalovirus exposure and HLA in healthy donors. The CDR3 spans 18 residues. V was pared by 0 bases and J by 0 bases, with 4 bases of the junction left unmatched. The germline V gene encodes CDR1 SGHNT and CDR2 YYREEE (reference sequence). PCR used 60 Vbeta primers and 13 Jbeta primers. Assay: immunoSEQ multiplex PCR; the TCRdb copy retains only in-frame clones and omits some. The profile shows 300,000 or so clones, 70% to 90% of them singletons. General study points: Reports described diagnosis of cytomegalovirus status by the classifier as highly specific and sensitive. Common viral pathogens seemed, in a later analysis, to connect with several of the most significant clusters. In vitro testing confirmed a few CMV-associated chains as specific for CMV antigens.

This clone was seen a single time. Its antigen is not identified. This sequence joins TRBV5-4 and TRBJ2-6; 9 bases map to TRBD1. Sequencing was carried out using PBMCs. This TCR was sampled from a woman between 35 and 50 years old in good health and CMV-seropositive. The CDR3 spells CASSLATGGISGANVLTF. The CDR3 DNA sequence: TGTGCCAGCAGCTTGGCGACAGGGGGGATCTCTGGGGCCAACGTCCTGACTTTC.